This TCR beta chain was documented in a study of control samples from healthy donors and cancer patients (dated by TCRdb to the early 2020s). The library was generated by the immunoSEQ multiplex PCR assay. The source is immuneACCESS, and TCRdb retained only in-frame sequences with V and J called. Part of the clones is not carried over; for the studies checked, unresolved V genes explain less than half of this, and the remainder is unexplained. The sample table records under 450,000 clones; roughly 90% of these occur just once. The ten biggest clones cover just under 6.5% of the sample. At the junction V is shortened by 1 base and J by 2 bases, with 9 bases in between. CDR1 and CDR2 are drawn from the germline V gene: SGHNT, YENEEA. The CDR3 measures 14 amino acids from cysteine to phenylalanine. The kept DNA is CDR3 alone, 42 bases in frame from the first base. Of note for this clone: There is no known antigen for this receptor. The input lacks base qualities; no much larger clone sits a single base away.

The specimen sequenced was PBMCs. Recombination connected TRBV11-3 to TRBJ2-7; the D gene may be TRBD1 or TRBD2, since each aligns over 5 bases. This TCR was sampled from a man aged 35 to 55 with head and neck cancer. For the CDR3, the sequence is CASSLGDGAYEQYF. DNA sequence: TGTGCCAGCAGCTTAGGGGACGGCGCCTACGAGCAGTACTTC.